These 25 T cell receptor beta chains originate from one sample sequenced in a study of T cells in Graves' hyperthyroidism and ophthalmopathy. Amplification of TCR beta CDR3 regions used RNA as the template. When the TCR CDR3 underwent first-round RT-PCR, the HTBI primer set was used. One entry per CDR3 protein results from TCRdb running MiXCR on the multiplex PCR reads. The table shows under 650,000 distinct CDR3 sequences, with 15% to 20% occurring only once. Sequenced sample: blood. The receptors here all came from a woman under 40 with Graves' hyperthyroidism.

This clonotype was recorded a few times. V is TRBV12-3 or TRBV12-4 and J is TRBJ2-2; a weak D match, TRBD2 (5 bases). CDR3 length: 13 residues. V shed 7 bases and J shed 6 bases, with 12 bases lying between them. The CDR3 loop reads CASTVSGSGELFF. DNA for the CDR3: TGTGCCAGCACGGTCTCGGGGTCCGGGGAGCTGTTTTTT.

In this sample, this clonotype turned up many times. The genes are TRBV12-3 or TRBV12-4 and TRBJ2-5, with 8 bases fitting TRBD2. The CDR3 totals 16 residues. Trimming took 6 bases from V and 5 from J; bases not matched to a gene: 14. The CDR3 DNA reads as TGTGCCAGCAGCGCATTGAAAGCGGGAGTGGTGGAGACCCAGTACTTC. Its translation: CASSALKAGVVETQYF.

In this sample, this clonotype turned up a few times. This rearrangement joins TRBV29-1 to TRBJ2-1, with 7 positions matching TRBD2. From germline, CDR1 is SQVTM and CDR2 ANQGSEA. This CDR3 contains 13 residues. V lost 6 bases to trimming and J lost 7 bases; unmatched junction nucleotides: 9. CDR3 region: CSVIPGLQNEQFF. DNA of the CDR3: TGCAGCGTGATCCCGGGACTACAGAATGAGCAGTTCTTC.

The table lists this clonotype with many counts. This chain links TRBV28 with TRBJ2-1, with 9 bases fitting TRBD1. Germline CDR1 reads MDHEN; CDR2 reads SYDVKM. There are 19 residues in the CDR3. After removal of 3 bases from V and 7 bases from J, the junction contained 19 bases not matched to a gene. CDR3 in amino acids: CASSFLSDRGLWELNEQFF. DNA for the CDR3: TGTGCCAGCAGTTTTTTGTCGGACAGGGGACTTTGGGAATTGAATGAGCAGTTCTTC.

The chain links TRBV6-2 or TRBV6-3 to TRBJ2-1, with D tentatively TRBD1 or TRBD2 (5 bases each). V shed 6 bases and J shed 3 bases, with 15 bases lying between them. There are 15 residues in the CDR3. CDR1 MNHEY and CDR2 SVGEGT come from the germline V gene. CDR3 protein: CASRRGEGYYNEQFF. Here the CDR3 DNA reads TGTGCCAGCAGGAGGGGAGAGGGATACTACAATGAGCAGTTCTTC.

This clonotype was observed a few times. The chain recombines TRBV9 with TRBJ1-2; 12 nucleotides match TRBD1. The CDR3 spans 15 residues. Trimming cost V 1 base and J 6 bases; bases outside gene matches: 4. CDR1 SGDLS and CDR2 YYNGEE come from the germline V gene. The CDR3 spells CASSVKGQGANGYTF. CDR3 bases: TGTGCCAGCAGCGTAAAGGGACAGGGGGCCAATGGCTACACCTTC.

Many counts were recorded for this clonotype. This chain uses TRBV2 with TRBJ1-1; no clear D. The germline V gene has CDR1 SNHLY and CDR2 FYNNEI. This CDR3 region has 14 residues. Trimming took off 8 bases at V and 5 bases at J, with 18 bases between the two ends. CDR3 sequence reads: CASSLFEAGTEAFF. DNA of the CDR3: TGTGCCAGCTCCCTCTTTGAGGCAGGAACTGAAGCTTTCTTT.

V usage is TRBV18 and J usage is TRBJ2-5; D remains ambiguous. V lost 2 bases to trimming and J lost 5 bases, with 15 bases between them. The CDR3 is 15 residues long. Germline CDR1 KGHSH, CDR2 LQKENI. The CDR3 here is CASSPAMGSVETQYF. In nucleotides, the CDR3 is TGTGCCAGCTCACCAGCCATGGGAAGCGTGGAGACCCAGTACTTC.

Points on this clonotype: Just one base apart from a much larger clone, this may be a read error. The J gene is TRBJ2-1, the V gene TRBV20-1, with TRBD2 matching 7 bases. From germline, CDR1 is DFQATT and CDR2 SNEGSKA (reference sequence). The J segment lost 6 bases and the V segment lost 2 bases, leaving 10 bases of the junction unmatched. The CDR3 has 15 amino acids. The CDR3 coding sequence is TGCAGTGCTAGATTAGCGGGTCGACATTGCAATGAGCAGTTCTTC. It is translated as CSARLAGRHCNEQFF.

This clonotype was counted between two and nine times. CDR3 amino acids: CASSLYGGLTYEQYF. As DNA, the CDR3 is TGTGCCAGCAGCTTATACGGGGGCCTTACCTACGAGCAGTACTTC. The chain employs TRBV7-3 and TRBJ2-7; either TRBD1 or TRBD2 may fit D (6 bases each). Trimming took off 2 bases at V and 2 bases at J, with 13 bases between the two ends. This CDR3 is 15 amino acids long. Germline CDR1 reads SGHTA; CDR2 reads FQGTGA.

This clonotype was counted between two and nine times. CDR3: CASSWGTSDEQFF. In DNA form, the CDR3 reads TGTGCCAGCAGCTGGGGGACGTCGGATGAGCAGTTCTTC. V usage is TRBV5-6 and J usage is TRBJ2-1, with D tentatively TRBD1 or TRBD2 (5 bases each). The V gene's germline CDR1 is SGHDT and CDR2 YYEEEE. The CDR3 has 13 residues. V was clipped by 3 bases and J by 8 bases, with 12 bases between them.

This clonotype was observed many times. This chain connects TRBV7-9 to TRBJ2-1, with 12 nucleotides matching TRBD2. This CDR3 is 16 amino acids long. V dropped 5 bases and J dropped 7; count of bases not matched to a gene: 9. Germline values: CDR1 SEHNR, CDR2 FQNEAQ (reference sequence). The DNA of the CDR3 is TGTGCCAGCAGCCCCTGGACTAGCGGGATAAGGAATGAGCAGTTCTTC. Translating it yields CASSPWTSGIRNEQFF.

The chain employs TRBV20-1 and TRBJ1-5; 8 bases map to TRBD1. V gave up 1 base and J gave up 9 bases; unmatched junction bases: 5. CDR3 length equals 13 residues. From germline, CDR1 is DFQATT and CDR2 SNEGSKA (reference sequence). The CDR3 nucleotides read TGCAGTGCTAGAGGGACAGGGCGGAGGCCCCAGCATTTT. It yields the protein CSARGTGRRPQHF.

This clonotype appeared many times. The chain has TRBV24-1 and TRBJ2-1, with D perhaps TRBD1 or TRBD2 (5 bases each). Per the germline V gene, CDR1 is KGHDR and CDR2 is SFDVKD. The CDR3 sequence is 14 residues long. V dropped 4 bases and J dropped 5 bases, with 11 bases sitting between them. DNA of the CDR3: TGTGCCACCAGTGAGGGGACGGACAACAATGAGCAGTTCTTC. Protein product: CATSEGTDNNEQFF.

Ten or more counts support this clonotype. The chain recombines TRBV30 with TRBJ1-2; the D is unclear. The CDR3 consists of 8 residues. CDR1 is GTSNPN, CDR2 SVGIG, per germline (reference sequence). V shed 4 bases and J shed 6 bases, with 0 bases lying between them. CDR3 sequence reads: CAWNGYTF. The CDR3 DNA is TGTGCCTGGAATGGCTACACCTTC. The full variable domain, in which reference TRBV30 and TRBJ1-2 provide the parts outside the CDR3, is SQTIHQWPATLVQPVGSPLSLECTVEGTSNPNLYWYRQAAGRGLQLLFYSVGIGQISSEVPQNLSASRPQDRQFILSSKKLLLSDSGFYLCAWNGYTFGSGTRLTVV.

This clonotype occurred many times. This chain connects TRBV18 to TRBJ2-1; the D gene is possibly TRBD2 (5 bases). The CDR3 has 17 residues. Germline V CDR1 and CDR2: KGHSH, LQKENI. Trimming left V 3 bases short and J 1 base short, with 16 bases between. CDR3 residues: CASSPTSAVDSYNEQFF. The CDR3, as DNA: TGTGCCAGCTCACCCACTTCAGCGGTCGATTCCTACAATGAGCAGTTCTTC.

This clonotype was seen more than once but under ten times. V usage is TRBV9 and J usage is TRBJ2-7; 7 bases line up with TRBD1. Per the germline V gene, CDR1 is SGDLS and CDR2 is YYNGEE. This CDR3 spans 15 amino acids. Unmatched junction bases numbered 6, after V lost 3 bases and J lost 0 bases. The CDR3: CASSGQGPSSYEQYF. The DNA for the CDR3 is TGTGCCAGCAGCGGACAGGGTCCTAGCTCCTACGAGCAGTACTTC. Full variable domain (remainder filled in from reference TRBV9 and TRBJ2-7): DSGVTQTPKHLITATGQRVTLRCSPRSGDLSVYWYQQSLDQGLQFLIQYYNGEERAKGNILERFSAQQFPDLHSELNLSSLELGDSALYFCASSGQGPSSYEQYFGPGTRLTVT.

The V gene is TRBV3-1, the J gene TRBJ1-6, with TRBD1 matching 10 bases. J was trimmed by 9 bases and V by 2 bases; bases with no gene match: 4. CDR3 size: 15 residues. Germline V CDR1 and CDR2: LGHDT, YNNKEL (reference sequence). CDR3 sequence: CASSQSWTGGSPLHF. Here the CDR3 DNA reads TGTGCCAGCAGCCAAAGTTGGACAGGGGGTTCACCCCTCCACTTT.

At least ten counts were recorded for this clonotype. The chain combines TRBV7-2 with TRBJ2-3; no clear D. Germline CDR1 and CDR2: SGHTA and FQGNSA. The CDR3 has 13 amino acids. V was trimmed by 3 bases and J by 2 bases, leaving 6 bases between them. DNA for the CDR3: TGTGCCAGCAGCTTTCAGGCCACAGATACGCAGTATTTT. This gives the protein CASSFQATDTQYF.

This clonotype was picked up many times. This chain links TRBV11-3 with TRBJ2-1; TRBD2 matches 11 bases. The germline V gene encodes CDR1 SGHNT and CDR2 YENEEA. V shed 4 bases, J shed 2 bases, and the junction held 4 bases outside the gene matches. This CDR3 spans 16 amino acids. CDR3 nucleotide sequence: TGTGCCAGCAGCTCGACTAGCGGGATACCCTACAATGAGCAGTTCTTC. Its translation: CASSSTSGIPYNEQFF.

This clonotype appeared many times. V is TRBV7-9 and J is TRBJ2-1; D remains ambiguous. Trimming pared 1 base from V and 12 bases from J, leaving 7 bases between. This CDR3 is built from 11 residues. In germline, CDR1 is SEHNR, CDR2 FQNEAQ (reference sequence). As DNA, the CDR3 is TGTGCCAGCAGCTTAGGGACCGGGCAGTTCTTC. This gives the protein CASSLGTGQFF.

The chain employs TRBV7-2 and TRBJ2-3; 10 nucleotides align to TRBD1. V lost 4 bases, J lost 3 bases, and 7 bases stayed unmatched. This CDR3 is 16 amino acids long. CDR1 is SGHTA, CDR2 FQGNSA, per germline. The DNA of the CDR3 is TGTGCCAGCAGCTCCAGACCGGGACAGGGGACAGATACGCAGTATTTT. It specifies CASSSRPGQGTDTQYF.

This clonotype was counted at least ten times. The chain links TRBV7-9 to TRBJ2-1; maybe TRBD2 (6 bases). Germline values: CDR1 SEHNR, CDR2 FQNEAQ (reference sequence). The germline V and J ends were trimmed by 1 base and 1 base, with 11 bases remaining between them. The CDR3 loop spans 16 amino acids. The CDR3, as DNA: TGTGCCAGCAGCTTAGGGGGACTTCCGTCCTACAATGAGCAGTTCTTC. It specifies CASSLGGLPSYNEQFF.

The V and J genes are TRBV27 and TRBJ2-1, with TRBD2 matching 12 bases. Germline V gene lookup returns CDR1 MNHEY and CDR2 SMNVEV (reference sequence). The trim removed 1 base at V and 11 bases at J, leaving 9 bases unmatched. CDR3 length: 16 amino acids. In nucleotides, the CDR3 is TGTGCCAGCAGTTTATGGGGGACTAGCGGGCGCTGGAAGCAGTTCTTC. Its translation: CASSLWGTSGRWKQFF.

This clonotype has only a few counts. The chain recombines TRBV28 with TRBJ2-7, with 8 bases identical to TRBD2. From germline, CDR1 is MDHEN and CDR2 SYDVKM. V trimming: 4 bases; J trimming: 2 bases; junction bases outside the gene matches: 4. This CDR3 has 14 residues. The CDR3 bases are TGTGCCAGCAGTTCACTAGCGGTAACCTACGAGCAGTACTTC. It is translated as CASSSLAVTYEQYF.